This T cell receptor (beta chain) stems from a study of blood T cell repertoires in COVID-19. Background on the study: From the United States, Italy and Spain came samples of acute and convalescent COVID-19. PBMCs, B-cell-depleted T cells, or T cells were the source of the cDNA or gDNA that made up the material.

From germline, CDR1 is LGHNA and CDR2 YSLEER. Trimming removed 4 bases at V and 1 base at J, with 13 bases between. This CDR3 is built from 15 residues. In the original analysis: Amplification of reference gene primers was used by the study to estimate nucleated cell counts. The protocol was immunoSEQ multiplex PCR, while the TCRdb copy is restricted to in-frame clones and leaves out a portion. V, J and clone size were drawn from that table, and D and trimming were deduced from the DNA. The sample includes 50,000 or so clones, 75% to 85% seen only once; the top ten take roughly 7%. This sequence was found in a man in his forties with acute or convalescent COVID-19. The chain combines TRBV4-3 with TRBJ1-1; perhaps TRBD1 as D (6 bases). Material: peripheral blood. The CDR3 reads CASSRYVQGNTEAFF. In nucleotides, the CDR3 is TGCGCCAGCAGCCGCTACGTACAGGGGAACACTGAAGCTTTCTTT.